Included here is one T cell receptor beta chain sequence, with context. Its antigen is unidentified. The ends were cut back, 4 bases at V and 3 bases at J, with 18 bases in the middle. CDR3 length: 16 amino acids. Germline-derived CDR1 and CDR2 are LNHDA and SQIVND (reference sequence). The data derive from a study of OX40 agonist ivuxolimab in advanced cancers. About the study: Enrollees could have had prior anti-PD-1, anti-PD-L1 or anti-CTLA-4 therapy, which 40% to 45% had received. General study points: Within 6 weeks, CD4+ and CD8+ blood T cells expanded clonally at 0.1 to 3.0 mg/kg.

TCRdb's copy holds only in-frame clones and misses some; the assay was immunoSEQ multiplex PCR. In the table there are roughly 60,000 clones, approximately 90% of which are singletons. Source: CD4+ or CD8+ T cells sorted from blood, taken in a trial of the OX40 agonist ivuxolimab. This sequence originates from an adult with an advanced solid tumor such as melanoma, head and neck, liver or kidney cancer. This sequence joins TRBV19 and TRBJ2-5; no reliable D call. This CDR3 reads CASSRGFRGTEETQYF. The CDR3 coding sequence is TGTGCCAGTAGTAGGGGATTTAGAGGAACTGAAGAGACCCAGTACTTC.